The sequence of this TCR beta chain was determined in a study of shared clonotypes between healthy human individuals. Findings of the study overall: Read depth was anticipated to influence clonotype sharing among donors. Naive subsets usually exceeded memory subsets in estimated richness.

CD45RO negativity and positive selection for CCR7 defined naive CD8 cells, a population that excluded terminally differentiated effector memory CD45RA+ cells. Replicate PCRs from sorted subsets contained around 200 ng DNA, which is tens of thousands of T cell genomes. Measured with immunoSEQ multiplex PCR; TCRdb has only the in-frame clones, and not every one. The sample holds about 2 million clones; 85% to 95% are singletons and the top ten take about 1.1%. A word on this clone: Its antigen is not known.

Sequencing was done on a sample of naive CD8+ T cells sorted from blood. The origin of this receptor is a man aged 18 to 35 in good health.

CDR3 nucleotides: TGCGCCAGCAGCTTCAGGCAGGGGGGTCTCTACGAGCAGTACTTC. Residues: CASSFRQGGLYEQYF. The rearrangement joins TRBV5-1 to TRBJ2-7, with a possible D match to TRBD1 (7 bases). Trimming stripped 2 bases from V and 3 bases from J, with 15 bases between. This CDR3 is 15 amino acids long. Germline V CDR1 and CDR2: SGHRS, YFSETQ.